A single sample is the source of the 8 T cell receptor beta chains below, sequenced in a study of regulatory T cells in long-lasting Graves disease. With iRepertoire HTBI primers and Arm-PCR of CDR3 regions, TCR beta libraries were built. Each CDR3 protein is one row after TCRdb ran MiXCR on the multiplex PCR reads. Of 300,000 to 500,000 distinct CDR3 sequences listed, more than 20% are singletons. The time point denotes: persistent/refractory GD, antithyroid drugs over 5 years with positive TRAb. PBMC RNA served as the TCR library source. The input for sequencing was peripheral blood mononuclear cells (PBMCs), taken when the disease was refractory, from a patient treated with antithyroid drugs. The receptors here all came from a female donor with Graves disease.

The V gene is TRBV19, the J gene TRBJ2-2; D call uncertain. Germline CDR1 and CDR2: LNHDA and SQIVND (reference sequence). This CDR3 is 16 amino acids long. V was clipped by 10 bases and J by 0 bases, with 18 bases between them. The CDR3 is CATLPVSATNTGELFF. The CDR3 nucleotides are TGTGCCACGCTGCCTGTAAGCGCTACGAACACCGGGGAGCTGTTTTTT.

This clonotype came up once. V usage is TRBV19 and J usage is TRBJ2-3, with D possibly matching TRBD2 (6 bases). The CDR3 totals 14 residues. V lost 4 bases and J lost 4, with 12 bases in between. Germline loops: CDR1 LNHDA, CDR2 SQIVND (reference sequence). The CDR3 is CASSKLAAADTQYF. The DNA of the CDR3 is TGTGCCAGTAGTAAACTAGCCGCGGCAGATACGCAGTATTTT.

Turning to this clonotype: At one boundary the junction diverges from the germline segment, which might be a read error. The chain joins TRBV6-1 to TRBJ2-3; maybe TRBD2 (6 bases). The CDR3 loop spans 16 amino acids. Per the germline V gene, CDR1 is MNHNS and CDR2 is SASEGT. As DNA, the CDR3 is TGTGCCAGCAGTGAAGGCGGGATCCCAAGGGCAGATACGCGGTATTTT. This sequence encodes CASSEGGIPRADTRYF.

This clonotype was seen more than once but under ten times. The chain carries TRBV30 and TRBJ2-7, with 7 bases aligning to TRBD2. This CDR3 region has 16 residues. V gave up 0 bases and J gave up 2 bases; unmatched junction bases: 10. Per germline, CDR1 GTSNPN and CDR2 SVGIG (reference sequence). The CDR3 region has the DNA TGTGCCTGGAGTGTTCAGGCTAGCGGAAATCCCTACGAGCAGTACTTC. Protein: CAWSVQASGNPYEQYF.

The J gene is TRBJ1-1, the V gene TRBV30; 10 bases align to TRBD1. Germline V gene data show CDR1 as GTSNPN and CDR2 as SVGIG (reference sequence). The V and J ends lost 3 bases and 0 bases, in that order; junction bases with no gene match: 10. This CDR3 spans 17 amino acids. The CDR3 DNA reads TGTGCCTGGAGGGGGCAGGACAGGGGGATTTTGAACACTGAAGCTTTCTTT. Amino acids: CAWRGQDRGILNTEAFF.

This clonotype showed up many times. The V and J genes are TRBV18 and TRBJ1-5; D is ambiguous. Trimming pared 5 bases from V and 7 bases from J, leaving 6 bases between. Per the germline V gene, CDR1 is KGHSH and CDR2 is LQKENI. The CDR3 sequence is 11 residues long. CDR3 coding DNA: TGTGCCAGCTCATACGGCCAGCCCCAGCATTTT. As protein: CASSYGQPQHF.

This chain joins TRBV5-5 and TRBJ2-7, with D perhaps assigned TRBD1 or TRBD2 (5 bases each). Deletions cut 4 bases from V and 6 bases from J, with 11 bases between. The CDR3 totals 12 residues. Germline V gene data show CDR1 as SGHKS and CDR2 as YYEKEE (reference sequence). CDR3 protein: CASSPYGGEQYF. CDR3 DNA sequence: TGTGCCAGCAGCCCGTATGGGGGCGAGCAGTACTTC.

This clonotype was seen only a few times. The V gene is TRBV7-2, the J gene TRBJ2-3, with D hard to call. CDR3 length: 12 residues. Germline CDR1 and CDR2: SGHTA and FQGNSA. V was shortened by 5 bases and J by 4 bases, with 7 bases between the two germline ends. The CDR3 spells CASSRSADTQYF. CDR3 sequence (DNA): TGTGCCAGCAGCCGTTCAGCAGATACGCAGTATTTT.